A selection of T cell receptor beta chains follows, all from one sample in a study of T cell responses to AZD1222 COVID-19 vaccine. Sequencing was performed with immunoSEQ multiplex PCR; in TCRdb, only in-frame clones are kept and a portion is missing. The sample lists nearly 95,000 clones, 80% to 90% occurring once. The sequences come from peripheral blood, collected 28 days after the second AZD1222 dose. These receptors were obtained from an adult who received the AZD1222 COVID-19 vaccine. Both conserved end residues are part of each CDR3. Fields, in order: clone size, V gene, J gene, D gene, CDR3 protein, CDR3 DNA. The D gene is left open where the match is weak. The size field is filled for only some rows; it gives once, few, many or a size class.

abundance: .
v_gene: TRBV7-2
j_gene: TRBJ1-6
d_gene: TRBD1
CDR3aa: CASSPGRGHNSPLHF
CDR3nt: TGTGCCAGCAGCCCGGGCAGGGGGCATAATTCACCCCTCCACTTT

abundance: .
v_gene: TRBV4-2
j_gene: TRBJ2-5
d_gene: TRBD2
CDR3aa: CPTPHHDRTSGGQETQYF
CDR3nt: TGTCCCACCCCCCACCACGACCGGACTAGCGGGGGGCAAGAGACCCAGTACTTC

abundance: few
v_gene: TRBV4-2
j_gene: TRBJ2-7
d_gene: TRBD1
CDR3aa: CASSSADRGSYEQYF
CDR3nt: TGTGCCAGCAGCTCCGCGGACAGGGGTTCCTACGAGCAGTACTTC

abundance: .
v_gene: TRBV10-3
j_gene: TRBJ1-5
d_gene: .
CDR3aa: CAISESESQPQHF
CDR3nt: TGTGCCATCAGTGAGTCAGAGAGTCAGCCCCAGCATTTT

abundance: .
v_gene: TRBV7-9
j_gene: TRBJ1-6
d_gene: .
CDR3aa: CASSFGDSPLHF
CDR3nt: TGTGCCAGCAGCTTTGGGGATTCACCCCTCCACTTT

abundance: .
v_gene: TRBV5-1
j_gene: TRBJ2-3
d_gene: .
CDR3aa: CASSLGLLVGTDTQYF
CDR3nt: TGCGCCAGCAGCTTGGGACTACTAGTTGGCACAGATACGCAGTATTTT

abundance: .
v_gene: TRBV11-2
j_gene: TRBJ2-3
d_gene: .
CDR3aa: CASSQTGTFTDTQYF
CDR3nt: TGTGCCAGCAGCCAAACGGGGACCTTCACAGATACGCAGTATTTT

abundance: .
v_gene: TRBV7-2
j_gene: TRBJ2-7
d_gene: TRBD2
CDR3aa: CASSISGGVSQYEQYF
CDR3nt: TGTGCCAGCAGCATTAGCGGGGGGGTTAGTCAGTACGAGCAGTACTTC

abundance: .
v_gene: TRBV7-9
j_gene: TRBJ2-7
d_gene: TRBD2
CDR3aa: CASSLMGAGAAYEQYF
CDR3nt: TGTGCCAGCAGCTTAATGGGAGCGGGAGCGGCCTACGAGCAGTACTTC

abundance: .
v_gene: TRBV29-1
j_gene: TRBJ1-2
d_gene: TRBD1
CDR3aa: CSVGPPPGQGNPNYGYTF
CDR3nt: TGCAGCGTGGGCCCCCCGCCGGGACAGGGGAATCCCAACTATGGCTACACCTTC

abundance: .
v_gene: TRBV6-5
j_gene: TRBJ1-1
d_gene: .
CDR3aa: CASNTNTEAFF
CDR3nt: TGTGCCAGCAACACGAACACTGAAGCTTTCTTT

abundance: few
v_gene: TRBV6-2/TRBV6-3
j_gene: TRBJ2-7
d_gene: TRBD2
CDR3aa: CASSYSRLAWYEQYF
CDR3nt: TGTGCCAGCAGTTACTCCCGACTAGCTTGGTACGAGCAGTACTTC

abundance: .
v_gene: TRBV6-6
j_gene: TRBJ1-2
d_gene: .
CDR3aa: CASRRTAGGRYGYTF
CDR3nt: TGTGCCAGCAGGCGAACCGCCGGAGGCCGTTATGGCTACACCTTC

abundance: .
v_gene: TRBV4-2
j_gene: TRBJ2-1
d_gene: TRBD2
CDR3aa: CASSQDPGSGSRNEQFF
CDR3nt: TGTGCCAGCAGCCAAGATCCGGGGAGCGGGAGTAGGAATGAGCAGTTCTTC

abundance: .
v_gene: TRBV6-5
j_gene: TRBJ2-1
d_gene: .
CDR3aa: CASSSGLARNYNEQFF
CDR3nt: TGTGCCAGCAGTTCCGGTCTAGCGAGAAACTACAATGAGCAGTTCTTC

abundance: .
v_gene: TRBV11-2
j_gene: TRBJ2-1
d_gene: TRBD2
CDR3aa: CASSSRPLAGDNEQFF
CDR3nt: TGTGCCAGCAGCTCGAGGCCCCTAGCGGGAGACAATGAGCAGTTCTTC

abundance: .
v_gene: TRBV18
j_gene: TRBJ1-5
d_gene: .
CDR3aa: CASSLSQTNQPQHF
CDR3nt: TGTGCCAGCTCACTGAGCCAGACCAATCAGCCCCAGCATTTT

abundance: .
v_gene: TRBV5-8
j_gene: TRBJ2-6
d_gene: .
CDR3aa: CASSLGPGANVLTF
CDR3nt: TGTGCCAGCAGCTTGGGTCCCGGGGCCAACGTCCTGACTTTC

abundance: .
v_gene: TRBV5-8
j_gene: TRBJ1-1
d_gene: TRBD1
CDR3aa: CASSRLGGSEAFF
CDR3nt: TGTGCCAGCAGCCGTCTAGGGGGCTCTGAAGCTTTCTTT

abundance: .
v_gene: TRBV20-1
j_gene: TRBJ2-1
d_gene: .
CDR3aa: CSALTSEQFF
CDR3nt: TGCAGTGCCCTGACTAGTGAGCAGTTCTTC

abundance: .
v_gene: TRBV5-1
j_gene: TRBJ2-7
d_gene: .
CDR3aa: CASSLGLFNNLPYF
CDR3nt: TGCGCCAGCAGCTTGGGTCTGTTCAATAATCTACCTTACTTC

abundance: once
v_gene: TRBV5-5
j_gene: TRBJ1-5
d_gene: .
CDR3aa: CASSLVGGGDQPQHF
CDR3nt: TGTGCCAGCAGCTTGGTTGGTGGCGGGGATCAGCCCCAGCATTTT

abundance: once
v_gene: TRBV7-3
j_gene: TRBJ2-3
d_gene: TRBD2
CDR3aa: CASSPLAGSTDTQYF
CDR3nt: TGTGCCAGCAGCCCATTAGCGGGGAGCACAGATACGCAGTATTTT

abundance: once
v_gene: TRBV5-1
j_gene: TRBJ1-2
d_gene: TRBD1
CDR3aa: CASSLAQGADGYTF
CDR3nt: TGCGCCAGCAGCTTGGCGCAGGGGGCGGATGGCTACACCTTC

abundance: .
v_gene: TRBV23-1
j_gene: TRBJ1-4
d_gene: .
CDR3aa: CASGSQLNPTNEKLFF
CDR3nt: TGCGCCAGCGGCAGTCAGCTAAACCCAACTAATGAAAAACTGTTTTTT

abundance: once
v_gene: TRBV5-4
j_gene: TRBJ1-2
d_gene: .
CDR3aa: CASSFKTDVDGYTF
CDR3nt: TGTGCCAGCAGCTTTAAGACAGACGTTGATGGCTACACCTTC

abundance: .
v_gene: TRBV7-2
j_gene: TRBJ1-1
d_gene: .
CDR3aa: CASTAWTEAFF
CDR3nt: TGTGCCAGCACGGCGTGGACTGAAGCTTTCTTT

abundance: .
v_gene: TRBV7-2
j_gene: TRBJ1-1
d_gene: .
CDR3aa: CASTLMNTEAFF
CDR3nt: TGTGCCAGCACTTTAATGAACACTGAAGCTTTCTTT

abundance: .
v_gene: TRBV19
j_gene: TRBJ1-1
d_gene: .
CDR3aa: CASSIGHRAFF
CDR3nt: TGTGCCAGTAGTATCGGGCATCGAGCTTTCTTT

abundance: .
v_gene: TRBV7-6
j_gene: TRBJ2-7
d_gene: .
CDR3aa: CASSSGDFEQYF
CDR3nt: TGTGCCAGCAGCTCAGGGGACTTCGAGCAGTACTTC

abundance: .
v_gene: TRBV6-6
j_gene: TRBJ1-6
d_gene: .
CDR3aa: CASSPLRANSPLHF
CDR3nt: TGTGCCAGCAGTCCGCTTCGGGCGAATTCACCCCTCCACTTT